Listed here are 7 T cell receptor beta chains from one sample, sequenced in a study of T cell responses to AZD1222 COVID-19 vaccine. TCRdb's table, derived via immunoSEQ multiplex PCR, lists solely in-frame clones and lacks some. The sample shows approximately 110,000 clones, about 91% of them seen only once. The sequenced sample was peripheral blood, obtained on day 0 of AZD1222 vaccination. These receptors all stem from an adult in good health.

The chain combines TRBV18 with TRBJ1-2; D perhaps matches TRBD1 (5 bases). Germline lookup yields CDR1 KGHSH and CDR2 LQKENI. Trimming took 0 bases from V and 7 from J, leaving 15 bases between them. The CDR3 totals 15 residues. This CDR3 reads CASSPPSQGGFGYTF. CDR3 coding DNA: TGTGCCAGCTCACCACCTAGTCAGGGCGGCTTTGGCTACACCTTC.

The CDR3 is CASRPIYRDEKLFF. The CDR3 DNA is TGTGCCAGCAGACCCATATACAGGGATGAAAAACTGTTTTTT. The rearrangement links TRBV6-6 to TRBJ1-4; D may be TRBD1 (6 bases). The germline CDR1 and CDR2 sequences are MNHNY and SVGAGI (reference sequence). Trimming removed 6 bases from V and 6 bases from J, with 14 bases in between. The CDR3 has 14 residues.

V and J are TRBV19 and TRBJ1-4; a possible D gene is TRBD1 (5 bases). The V and J ends lost 10 bases and 7 bases respectively, with 19 bases between them. Per the germline V gene, CDR1 is LNHDA and CDR2 is SQIVND (reference sequence). This CDR3 spans 14 amino acids. CDR3 amino acids: CATSKGWGGEKLFF. The CDR3 DNA sequence: TGTGCCACCTCAAAGGGGTGGGGCGGTGAAAAACTGTTTTTT.

The chain employs TRBV9 and TRBJ2-2, with D unresolved. Trimming pared 0 bases from V and 3 bases from J, leaving 9 bases between. The CDR3 has 15 residues. CDR1 is SGDLS and CDR2 is YYNGEE in the germline V gene. In DNA form, the CDR3 reads TGTGCCAGCAGCGTAGAGGCGGCAGACACCGGGGAGCTGTTTTTT. Translating it yields CASSVEAADTGELFF.

This clone has only one observation. The J gene is TRBJ2-1, the V gene TRBV27, with 9 bases aligning to TRBD2. Germline V gives CDR1 MNHEY, CDR2 SMNVEV (reference sequence). Losses at the gene ends were 2 bases for V and 9 bases for J; bases not matched to a gene: 5. This CDR3 is built from 14 residues. The CDR3 region has the DNA TGTGCCAGCAGTTTAGCGGGGGGGGTGAGTGAGCAGTTCTTC. This sequence encodes CASSLAGGVSEQFF.

Turning to this clone: This same CDR3 is encoded by further DNA sequences in the sample. The V gene is TRBV28, the J gene TRBJ1-2; D might be TRBD1 (6 bases). The CDR3 contains 13 residues. V was trimmed by 2 bases and J by 3 bases, leaving 7 bases between them. Germline V gene sequence: CDR1 MDHEN, CDR2 SYDVKM. The CDR3 DNA reads as TGTGCCAGCAGTTTAGGGGGCTACTATGGCTACACCTTC. Translated, it gives CASSLGGYYGYTF.

The chain recombines TRBV11-2 with TRBJ2-7; maybe TRBD2 (5 bases). Deletions cut 2 bases from V and 3 bases from J, with 11 bases between. Germline V CDR1 and CDR2: SGHAT, FQNNGV. This CDR3 is 14 amino acids long. This chain's CDR3 is CASSLSEGIYEQYF. The CDR3 region has the DNA TGTGCCAGCAGCTTAAGTGAGGGTATCTACGAGCAGTACTTC.